This T cell receptor (beta chain) was sequenced for a study of CD8 T cells in ankylosing spondylitis. Study conclusions and caveats: Disease-associated clones were CD8+ and fairly uncommon in peripheral blood. One TCR beta motif, made up of several highly homologous variants, appeared characteristic of ankylosing spondylitis blood. A number of the motif variants had already been described in reactive arthritis synovial fluid and blood. Within matched ankylosing spondylitis synovial fluid, disease-linked clones were reportedly significantly enriched.

Germline CDR1 DFQATT, CDR2 SNEGSKA (reference sequence). This CDR3 has 14 amino acids. Trimming removed 3 bases at V and 3 bases at J, with 11 bases between. This clonotype was seen a few times. Its cognate antigen is unknown. Libraries for TCR beta were made by quantitative 5'-RACE with molecular barcodes. MiXCR was run by TCRdb on the 5' RACE reads, yielding one entry per CDR3 protein. The sample contains a few hundred thousand distinct CDR3 sequences, 20% to 25% of which appear only once. The sequencing input was blood, either unsorted or a sorted T cell fraction (not recorded which). The sequence derives from a male donor with ankylosing spondylitis. The chain has TRBV20-1 and TRBJ2-2; D is undetermined. The CDR3 protein is CSASRQEDTGELFF. The CDR3 nucleotides are TGCAGTGCTAGTCGTCAGGAAGACACCGGGGAGCTGTTTTTT.